These 31 T cell receptor beta chains share one sample of origin, sequenced in a study of blood T cell repertoires in COVID-19. Generated by immunoSEQ multiplex PCR, the TCRdb table keeps only in-frame clones and is missing some. The sample consists of tens of thousands of clones, 85% to 90% of them appearing once. Sequencing used peripheral blood. The receptors shown here come from an older woman with COVID-19, enrolled during active disease.

V is TRBV9 and J is TRBJ2-5; TRBD1 might be the D (5 bases). Germline V gives CDR1 SGDLS, CDR2 YYNGEE. The CDR3 runs 13 residues. Trimming took off 0 bases at V and 5 bases at J, with 8 bases between the two ends. CDR3 nucleotides: TGTGCCAGCAGCGTAGATGGGGCCGAGACCCAGTACTTC. Its protein product is CASSVDGAETQYF. The variable domain in full, with the rest retrieved from reference TRBV9 and TRBJ2-5, is DSGVTQTPKHLITATGQRVTLRCSPRSGDLSVYWYQQSLDQGLQFLIQYYNGEERAKGNILERFSAQQFPDLHSELNLSSLELGDSALYFCASSVDGAETQYFGPGTRLLVL.

The chain has TRBV3-1 (or the pseudogene TRBV3-2) and TRBJ2-4; 7 nucleotides align to TRBD2. The V gene's germline CDR1 is LGHDT and CDR2 YNNKEL (reference sequence). Trimming took 0 bases from V and 6 from J; bases not matched to a gene: 11. CDR3 length equals 17 residues. The CDR3 sequence is CASSQEVRAGRGNIQYF. CDR3 sequence (DNA): TGTGCCAGCAGCCAAGAAGTGAGGGCTGGGAGGGGAAACATTCAGTACTTC.

The rearrangement links TRBV11-3 to TRBJ2-2, with D maybe TRBD2 (6 bases). Germline CDR1 reads SGHNT; CDR2 reads YENEEA. The CDR3 length is 14 residues. V was pared by 1 base and J by 5 bases, with 8 bases between. The CDR3 DNA sequence: TGTGCCAGCAGCTTAGTTCGGGGGACCGGGGAGCTGTTTTTT. The encoded protein is CASSLVRGTGELFF.

The chain recombines TRBV4-3 with TRBJ1-2, with a weak D call TRBD1 (5 bases). The germline V gene has CDR1 LGHNA and CDR2 YSLEER. The CDR3 runs to 15 residues. Trimming left V 1 base short and J 5 bases short, with 14 bases between. The CDR3, as DNA: TGCGCCAGCAGCCAAGGCCCTGGGGCAGGGTATGGCTACACCTTC. This codes for CASSQGPGAGYGYTF.

The CDR3 DNA is TGTGCCAGCAGTTTATGGTCTCCGACAGGGACGGGCACTGAAGCTTTCTTT. Protein sequence: CASSLWSPTGTGTEAFF. V is TRBV27 and J is TRBJ1-1; 7 bases are a match to TRBD1. Germline V gene lookup returns CDR1 MNHEY and CDR2 SMNVEV (reference sequence). CDR3 length equals 17 residues. Losses at the gene ends were 1 base for V and 4 bases for J; bases not matched to a gene: 12.

V gene TRBV6-5 combines with J gene TRBJ2-7; 7 bases align to TRBD1. The junction had 3 bases not matched to a gene; V was cut back by 2 bases and J by 5 bases. CDR1 is MNHEY, CDR2 SVGAGI, per germline. The CDR3 has 13 residues. CDR3 DNA sequence: TGTGCCAGCAGTTACCGACAGGGCCACGAGCAGTACTTC. Protein: CASSYRQGHEQYF.

The genes are TRBV4-3 and TRBJ2-6, with D possibly being TRBD1 (6 bases). The CDR3 length is 18 residues. The germline V and J ends were trimmed by 0 bases and 1 base, with 13 bases remaining between them. The germline gives CDR1 LGHNA, CDR2 YSLEER. CDR3 sequence reads: CASSQDPPQGSGANVLTF. CDR3 coding DNA: TGCGCCAGCAGCCAAGATCCCCCGCAGGGGTCTGGGGCCAACGTCCTGACTTTC.

The rearrangement joins TRBV14 to TRBJ2-1, with 7 bases lining up with TRBD1. Looked up from germline, CDR1 is SGHDN and CDR2 is FVKESK. The CDR3 spans 18 residues. V dropped 0 bases and J dropped 2; count of bases not matched to a gene: 10. CDR3 residues: CASSQDRIGDSTYNEQFF. Here the CDR3 DNA reads TGTGCCAGCAGCCAAGACCGGATAGGGGACAGTACCTACAATGAGCAGTTCTTC.

This clone was recorded only once. The chain couples TRBV6-5 to TRBJ2-1; 12 nucleotides align to TRBD2. The germline V gene encodes CDR1 MNHEY and CDR2 SVGAGI. The CDR3 sequence is 16 residues long. With 4 bases clipped from V and 1 base from J, the junction kept 2 bases outside the gene matches. CDR3 nucleotides: TGTGCCAGCAGTTGGGGGACTAGCGGGTCCTACAATGAGCAGTTCTTC. This codes for CASSWGTSGSYNEQFF.

J is TRBJ2-2 and V is TRBV24-1; 12 positions match TRBD2. In germline, CDR1 is KGHDR, CDR2 SFDVKD. J gave up 3 bases and V 2 bases, and 3 bases lay outside the gene matches. The CDR3 loop spans 17 amino acids. The CDR3, as DNA: TGTGCCACCAGTGATTACCCTAGCGGGAGGGACACCGGGGAGCTGTTTTTT. It translates to CATSDYPSGRDTGELFF.

This clone was detected only a few times. The chain links TRBV7-9 to TRBJ1-6; D is uncertain. Trimming cost V 1 base and J 5 bases, with 6 bases left between them. This CDR3 has 14 amino acids. Germline-derived CDR1 and CDR2 are SEHNR and FQNEAQ (reference sequence). CDR3 DNA sequence: TGTGCCAGCAGCTTAGACGGGGATAATTCACCCCTCCACTTT. It is translated as CASSLDGDNSPLHF.

This chain connects TRBV7-2 to TRBJ1-1; D is perhaps TRBD1 (5 bases). The CDR3 is 15 residues long. V lost 4 bases and J 5 bases, leaving 17 bases between the germline ends. Germline CDR1 and CDR2: SGHTA and FQGNSA. CDR3 amino acids: CASSSSLGGETEAFF. The CDR3 DNA follows: TGTGCCAGCAGCTCCTCTTTGGGAGGGGAAACTGAAGCTTTCTTT. The full variable domain, with the rest looked up from reference TRBV7-2 and TRBJ1-1, is GAGVSQSPSNKVTEKGKDVELRCDPISGHTALYWYRQSLGQGLEFLIYFQGNSAPDKSGLPSDRFSAERTGGSVSTLTIQRTQQEDSAVYLCASSSSLGGETEAFFGQGTRLTVV.

The chain links TRBV2 to TRBJ2-1; 10 nucleotides align to TRBD2. The CDR3 extends over 16 amino acids. Looked up from germline, CDR1 is SNHLY and CDR2 is FYNNEI. J gave up 7 bases and V 5 bases, and 11 bases lay outside the gene matches. The CDR3 DNA follows: TGTGCCAGCAGTCCTAATCTTAGCGGGGGGCTTAATGAGCAGTTCTTC. Encoded protein: CASSPNLSGGLNEQFF. Complete variable domain (other parts from reference TRBV2 and TRBJ2-1): EPEVTQTPSHQVTQMGQEVILRCVPISNHLYFYWYRQILGQKVEFLVSFYNNEISEKSEIFDDQFSVERPDGSNFTLKIRSTKLEDSAMYFCASSPNLSGGLNEQFFGPGTRLTVL.

The chain uses TRBV28 and TRBJ1-2, with 7 positions matching TRBD1. The ends lost 5 bases at V and 5 bases at J; junction bases unmatched: 8. Germline-derived CDR1 and CDR2 are MDHEN and SYDVKM. CDR3 length: 14 amino acids. CDR3 region: CASSIYRGGYGYTF. CDR3 DNA sequence: TGTGCCAGCAGTATTTACAGGGGCGGGTATGGCTACACCTTC.

V is TRBV11-3 and J is TRBJ2-2, with D maybe TRBD1 (6 bases). V dropped 0 bases and J dropped 3 bases, with 14 bases sitting between them. The CDR3 is made up of 17 amino acids. The germline V gene has CDR1 SGHNT and CDR2 YENEEA. The CDR3 loop reads CASSLDLTGHDTGELFF. CDR3 DNA sequence: TGTGCCAGCAGCTTAGATCTAACGGGACACGACACCGGGGAGCTGTTTTTT.

Here the CDR3 reads CASSRATGPTEAFF. The CDR3 nucleotides are TGCGCCAGCAGCAGGGCGACAGGGCCCACTGAAGCTTTCTTT. The chain couples TRBV5-1 to TRBJ1-1; 7 bases line up with TRBD1. J was trimmed by 4 bases and V by 4 bases; bases with no gene match: 7. Germline V gene lookup returns CDR1 SGHRS and CDR2 YFSETQ. The length of the CDR3 is 14 residues.

The chain carries TRBV3-1 (or the pseudogene TRBV3-2) and TRBJ2-5; 9 nucleotides agree with TRBD2. CDR3 length: 18 residues. V lost 0 bases and J lost 5; bases outside the gene matches: 13. The germline CDR1 and CDR2 sequences are LGHDT and YNNKEL (reference sequence). CDR3 in DNA: TGTGCCAGCAGCCAAGATCTTAAGGGACTAGCCGATCCGGAGACCCAGTACTTC. Its protein is CASSQDLKGLADPETQYF.

This chain connects TRBV24-1 to TRBJ1-5; no definite D call. V dropped 7 bases and J dropped 1 base, with 7 bases sitting between them. The germline V gene has CDR1 KGHDR and CDR2 SFDVKD. The CDR3 has 13 residues. CDR3 sequence: CATSLRSNQPQHF. The DNA of the CDR3 is TGTGCCACCAGCCTGCGAAGCAATCAGCCCCAGCATTTT.

The CDR3 DNA is TGTGCCAGCAGCTCCCCCTTGACAGGGTGGGAGACCCAGTACTTC. Protein sequence: CASSSPLTGWETQYF. This chain joins TRBV7-9 and TRBJ2-5; TRBD1 matches at 7 bases. Germline V lookup: CDR1 SEHNR, CDR2 FQNEAQ (reference sequence). The CDR3 length is 15 residues. V shed 4 bases, J shed 5 bases, and the junction held 10 bases outside the gene matches.

V is TRBV24-1 and J is TRBJ1-2; 7 nucleotides align to TRBD1. CDR1 KGHDR and CDR2 SFDVKD come from the germline V gene. This CDR3 region has 17 residues. Trimming cost V 12 bases and J 2 bases; bases outside gene matches: 20. CDR3 in amino acids: CASMPPDRALLNYGYTF. The DNA for the CDR3 is TGTGCCTCCATGCCCCCCGACAGGGCTCTATTAAACTATGGCTACACCTTC.

The chain combines TRBV30 with TRBJ1-6; TRBD1 matches 7 bases. V shed 4 bases and J 7 bases; nucleotides not matched to a gene: 7. This CDR3 comprises 14 residues. Germline assignment: CDR1 GTSNPN and CDR2 SVGIG (reference sequence). The CDR3 region is CAWTSAQGNSPLHF. The CDR3, as DNA: TGTGCCTGGACTAGCGCACAGGGGAATTCACCCCTCCACTTT.

In its sample, this clone was seen a few times. The chain employs TRBV18 and TRBJ2-2, with TRBD2 matching over 13 bases. V shed 6 bases and J 0 bases; nucleotides not matched to a gene: 1. CDR1 is KGHSH, CDR2 LQKENI, per germline. This CDR3 has 16 residues. The CDR3 DNA follows: TGTGCCAGCTCCGGGACTAGCGGGGCGAACACCGGGGAGCTGTTTTTT. Encoded protein: CASSGTSGANTGELFF.

The chain links TRBV19 to TRBJ1-1; a possible D gene is TRBD1 (6 bases). The CDR3 is 14 amino acids. Germline CDR1 LNHDA, CDR2 SQIVND (reference sequence). The germline V and J ends were trimmed by 6 bases and 0 bases, with 11 bases remaining between them. The CDR3, as DNA: TGTGCCAGTAGCCGGGGGGCCATGAACACTGAAGCTTTCTTT. Its translation: CASSRGAMNTEAFF.

The V and J genes are TRBV5-1 and TRBJ2-5; 7 positions match TRBD2. Germline loops: CDR1 SGHRS, CDR2 YFSETQ. The CDR3 has 15 residues. Trimming cost V 0 bases and J 3 bases; bases outside gene matches: 5. The DNA for the CDR3 is TGCGCCAGCAGCTTGGTCAGTCTAGCGGAAGAGACCCAGTACTTC. It yields the protein CASSLVSLAEETQYF.

The chain combines TRBV24-1 with TRBJ1-5; D is uncertain. The germline V and J ends were trimmed by 9 bases and 0 bases, with 8 bases remaining between them. The CDR3 runs to 13 residues. CDR1 KGHDR and CDR2 SFDVKD come from the germline V gene. The CDR3 protein is CATSTLSNQPQHF. The DNA of the CDR3 is TGTGCCACCTCGACTCTTAGCAATCAGCCCCAGCATTTT.

This chain joins TRBV29-1 and TRBJ1-2, with D tentatively TRBD1 (6 bases). Germline V lookup: CDR1 SQVTM, CDR2 ANQGSEA. The CDR3 is made up of 11 amino acids. V dropped 4 bases and J dropped 4 bases, with 7 bases sitting between them. CDR3 loop: CSVVGGYGYTF. In nucleotides, the CDR3 is TGCAGCGTTGTAGGGGGCTATGGCTACACCTTC.

The J gene is TRBJ1-4, the V gene TRBV2, with 10 nucleotides matching TRBD1. This CDR3 has 14 amino acids. V shed 7 bases, J shed 6 bases, and the junction held 5 bases outside the gene matches. From germline, CDR1 is SNHLY and CDR2 FYNNEI. The CDR3 bases are TGTGCCAGCATTTGGGACAGGGGCGATGAAAAACTGTTTTTT. Translation: CASIWDRGDEKLFF.

The CDR3 DNA is TGTGCCAGCAGTTACGTTCCAGGCTACGAGCAGTACTTC. This gives the protein CASSYVPGYEQYF. The rearrangement links TRBV6-5 to TRBJ2-7; no clear D. V was cut by 2 bases and J by 3 bases, with 8 bases left in between. The CDR3 has 13 amino acids. Germline V gene data show CDR1 as MNHEY and CDR2 as SVGAGI.

This clone was picked up a small number of times. V is TRBV11-2 and J is TRBJ1-1; D call uncertain. The CDR3 is 15 residues long. Germline V gene sequence: CDR1 SGHAT, CDR2 FQNNGV. V was cut by 5 bases and J by 0 bases, with 13 bases left in between. Written as DNA, the CDR3 is TGTGCCAGCAGCGGGCGCCGCGGGCTGAACACTGAAGCTTTCTTT. This gives the protein CASSGRRGLNTEAFF.

V gene TRBV19 combines with J gene TRBJ2-1, with TRBD2 as a possible D gene (5 bases). V was cut by 4 bases and J by 8 bases, with 15 bases left in between. CDR3 length equals 14 residues. Germline V gene sequence: CDR1 LNHDA, CDR2 SQIVND (reference sequence). CDR3 in DNA: TGTGCCAGTAGTACCGCACCGTATAGCGATGAGCAGTTCTTC. It encodes CASSTAPYSDEQFF.

This chain joins TRBV6-6 and TRBJ1-2; TRBD1 matches 9 bases. The CDR3 has 14 amino acids. Losses at the gene ends were 6 bases for V and 2 bases for J; bases not matched to a gene: 4. Germline lookup yields CDR1 MNHNY and CDR2 SVGAGI (reference sequence). CDR3 DNA sequence: TGTGCCAGCAGACGGGGACAGGGAAACTATGGCTACACCTTC. Amino acid sequence: CASRRGQGNYGYTF.